These T cell receptor beta chains were read from a single sample in a study of identical twins. From the 5' RACE reads, TCRdb called clonotypes with MiXCR, one entry per CDR3 protein. The data hold some 300,000 distinct CDR3 sequences, with approximately 13% observed a single time. This same sample was also taken into another study, of yellow fever vaccine responses in identical twins.

Material for sequencing was CD8+ T cells sorted from blood. The receptors here all came from a woman between 18 and 30 years old in good health. CDR3s include the opening cysteine and the closing phenylalanine or tryptophan. The D gene is left open where the match is weak. The size entry is marked missing in some rows and otherwise reads once, few, many or a size class.

clone size: many; D gene: NA; V gene: TRBV12-3/TRBV12-4; J gene: TRBJ1-1; CDR3 DNA: TGTGCCAGCAGCCCACCCAACCAGGGGCGACCTGAAGCTTTCTTT; CDR3 protein: CASSPPNQGRPEAFF
clone size: many; D gene: NA; V gene: TRBV6-5; J gene: TRBJ1-1; CDR3 DNA: TGTGCCAGCAGCCACGGCGGCGGCAGTTATTCTTTCTTT; CDR3 protein: CASSHGGGSYSFF
clone size: few; D gene: TRBD1; V gene: TRBV29-1; J gene: TRBJ1-5; CDR3 DNA: TGCAGCGTTGAAGTTGGGACAGCAGATACGCAGCATTTT; CDR3 protein: CSVEVGTADTQHF
clone size: few; D gene: TRBD2; V gene: TRBV7-8; J gene: TRBJ2-5; CDR3 DNA: TGTGCCAGCAGCTCCGAGGCGGGACTAGCGGGGGGGCCGCAAGAGACCCAGTACTTC; CDR3 protein: CASSSEAGLAGGPQETQYF
clone size: NA; D gene: TRBD1; V gene: TRBV12-3/TRBV12-4; J gene: TRBJ2-1; CDR3 DNA: TGTGCCAGCAGTCTTAGGACAGGGGGCGGGGAGCAGTTCTTC; CDR3 protein: CASSLRTGGGEQFF
clone size: NA; D gene: TRBD1; V gene: TRBV24-1; J gene: TRBJ2-1; CDR3 DNA: TGTGCCACCAGTGAGTTTCCCTCTCCCGGGACAGGGTCCAATGAGCAGTTCTTC; CDR3 protein: CATSEFPSPGTGSNEQFF
clone size: NA; D gene: TRBD2; V gene: TRBV7-3; J gene: TRBJ2-3; CDR3 DNA: TGTGCCAGCAGCTTATACGGGGGGTCCAATACGCAGTATTTT; CDR3 protein: CASSLYGGSNTQYF
clone size: few; D gene: NA; V gene: TRBV7-9; J gene: TRBJ1-1; CDR3 DNA: TGTGCCAGCAGCTTAGCGAAGGACATCCGCGTTGAAGCTTTCTTT; CDR3 protein: CASSLAKDIRVEAFF
clone size: few; D gene: NA; V gene: TRBV7-8; J gene: TRBJ2-2; CDR3 DNA: TGTGCCAGCAGCTTAGCTCGGGACTCCACCGGGGAGCTGTTTTTT; CDR3 protein: CASSLARDSTGELFF
clone size: NA; D gene: TRBD1; V gene: TRBV11-2; J gene: TRBJ2-1; CDR3 DNA: TGTGCCAGCAGCTTCCGGGACAGGGCGTTAGATGAGCAGTTCTTC; CDR3 protein: CASSFRDRALDEQFF
clone size: many; D gene: TRBD2; V gene: TRBV20-1; J gene: TRBJ2-1; CDR3 DNA: TGCAGTGCTAGTCGGGGTAGCGGGAGGGCCTACGAGCAGTTCTTC; CDR3 protein: CSASRGSGRAYEQFF
clone size: many; D gene: NA; V gene: TRBV20-1; J gene: TRBJ1-1; CDR3 DNA: TGCAGTGCTAGTGCGGGGATGGTTACTGAAGCTTTCTTT; CDR3 protein: CSASAGMVTEAFF
clone size: NA; D gene: NA; V gene: TRBV9; J gene: TRBJ2-1; CDR3 DNA: TGTGCCAGCAGCGCCCCCAGCAGCGATAATGAGCAGTGCTTC; CDR3 protein: CASSAPSSDNEQCF
clone size: NA; D gene: TRBD2; V gene: TRBV7-2; J gene: TRBJ2-7; CDR3 DNA: TGTGCCAGCAGCTTAGATCTAGCGGGGTCCCGCGAGCAGTACTTC; CDR3 protein: CASSLDLAGSREQYF
clone size: NA; D gene: NA; V gene: TRBV11-2; J gene: TRBJ1-4; CDR3 DNA: TGTGCCAGCAGCTTAGAGGCAGGGGCAAGTGAAAAACTGTTTTTT; CDR3 protein: CASSLEAGASEKLFF
clone size: NA; D gene: TRBD2; V gene: TRBV4-1; J gene: TRBJ2-3; CDR3 DNA: TGCGCCAGCAGCCAAGATGGACTAGCGGGGGGGCAGGATACGCAGTATTTT; CDR3 protein: CASSQDGLAGGQDTQYF
clone size: NA; D gene: NA; V gene: TRBV6-5; J gene: TRBJ2-2; CDR3 DNA: TGTGCCAGCAGTTACAGTACAGCCCCCGGGGAGCTGTTTTTT; CDR3 protein: CASSYSTAPGELFF
clone size: NA; D gene: NA; V gene: TRBV28; J gene: TRBJ1-2; CDR3 DNA: TGTGCCAGCAGTACCGAGGGGAGTTACTATGGCTACACCTTC; CDR3 protein: CASSTEGSYYGYTF
clone size: NA; D gene: TRBD1; V gene: TRBV15; J gene: TRBJ2-3; CDR3 DNA: TGTGCCACCAGCAGCGGACAGGGGGCCACAGATACGCAGTATTTT; CDR3 protein: CATSSGQGATDTQYF
clone size: few; D gene: NA; V gene: TRBV7-9; J gene: TRBJ2-7; CDR3 DNA: TGTGCCAGCAGCCTTCCGGGACACAGCGACTACGAGCAGTACTTC; CDR3 protein: CASSLPGHSDYEQYF
clone size: NA; D gene: NA; V gene: TRBV27; J gene: TRBJ2-2; CDR3 DNA: TGTGCCAGCAGTTTCTTCCACCTGGAGGTTTACACCGGGGAGCTGTTTTTT; CDR3 protein: CASSFFHLEVYTGELFF
clone size: many; D gene: TRBD2; V gene: TRBV5-1; J gene: TRBJ2-1; CDR3 DNA: TGCGCCAGCAGCTTCACTAGCGGGGGGGATAATGAGCAGTTCTTC; CDR3 protein: CASSFTSGGDNEQFF
clone size: many; D gene: NA; V gene: TRBV12-3/TRBV12-4; J gene: TRBJ2-1; CDR3 DNA: TGTGCCAGCAGTTTATCCGGGCCGTCCAATGAGCAGTTCTTC; CDR3 protein: CASSLSGPSNEQFF
clone size: few; D gene: NA; V gene: TRBV29-1; J gene: TRBJ2-1; CDR3 DNA: TGCGGAGTACACCCGGTATCCTACAATGAGCAGTTCTTC; CDR3 protein: CGVHPVSYNEQFF
clone size: many; D gene: TRBD2; V gene: TRBV10-3; J gene: TRBJ2-1; CDR3 DNA: TGTGCCATCGGCGAGGGAGAGCGGGAGGTCTATGAGCAGTTCTTC; CDR3 protein: CAIGEGEREVYEQFF
clone size: many; D gene: TRBD2; V gene: TRBV2; J gene: TRBJ2-1; CDR3 DNA: TGTGCCGGGACTAGCGGGAGAGGAAATGAGCAGTTCTTC; CDR3 protein: CAGTSGRGNEQFF
clone size: NA; D gene: NA; V gene: TRBV20-1; J gene: TRBJ2-5; CDR3 DNA: TGCAGTGCCAACAGGCCGTTCCAAGAGACCCAGTACTTC; CDR3 protein: CSANRPFQETQYF
clone size: few; D gene: NA; V gene: TRBV29-1; J gene: TRBJ2-1; CDR3 DNA: TGCAGCGTTGTCGGGGGCCTTTACAATGAGCAGTTCTTC; CDR3 protein: CSVVGGLYNEQFF
clone size: NA; D gene: NA; V gene: TRBV4-1; J gene: TRBJ2-3; CDR3 DNA: TGCGCCAGCAGCCAAGGTGGGGGGGATACGCAGTATTTT; CDR3 protein: CASSQGGGDTQYF
clone size: NA; D gene: NA; V gene: TRBV24-1; J gene: TRBJ2-3; CDR3 DNA: TGTGCCACCAGTGATTTGACCAGGGTTGGCACAGATACGCAGTATTTT; CDR3 protein: CATSDLTRVGTDTQYF
clone size: few; D gene: TRBD2; V gene: TRBV20-1; J gene: TRBJ2-3; CDR3 DNA: TGCAGTGCTAACAGCGGGGGGGAGGTAGATACGCAGTATTTT; CDR3 protein: CSANSGGEVDTQYF
clone size: NA; D gene: NA; V gene: TRBV9; J gene: TRBJ2-2; CDR3 DNA: TGTGCCAGCAGCGACGCGACCGGGGAGCTGTTTTTT; CDR3 protein: CASSDATGELFF
clone size: many; D gene: TRBD2; V gene: TRBV27; J gene: TRBJ2-5; CDR3 DNA: TGTGCCAGCAGTTTCGGGCTAGCGGGACAAGAGACCCAGTACTTC; CDR3 protein: CASSFGLAGQETQYF
clone size: NA; D gene: TRBD2; V gene: TRBV13; J gene: TRBJ2-2; CDR3 DNA: TGTGCCAGCAGCAGAACTCCCCCTAAGAAACCGGGACTAGCCTTCGGGAACACCGGGGAGCTGTTTTTT; CDR3 protein: CASSRTPPKKPGLAFGNTGELFF
clone size: few; D gene: NA; V gene: TRBV19; J gene: TRBJ2-1; CDR3 DNA: TGTGCCAGTAGTATAGTGGAGGGAGGCGTAGGGGTCTTC; CDR3 protein: CASSIVEGGVGVF
clone size: NA; D gene: TRBD1; V gene: TRBV7-8; J gene: TRBJ1-1; CDR3 DNA: TGTGCCAGCAGCCCCAAGACAGGGGCTGAAGCTTTCTTT; CDR3 protein: CASSPKTGAEAFF
clone size: NA; D gene: TRBD2; V gene: TRBV28; J gene: TRBJ2-1; CDR3 DNA: TGTGCCAGCACCGTAGGACTAGCGGGAAGGGATGAGCAGTTCTTC; CDR3 protein: CASTVGLAGRDEQFF
clone size: few; D gene: TRBD1; V gene: TRBV10-2; J gene: TRBJ2-7; CDR3 DNA: TGCGCCAGCAGTGAATACAGGGGGGAGCAGTACTTC; CDR3 protein: CASSEYRGEQYF
clone size: NA; D gene: TRBD2; V gene: TRBV28; J gene: TRBJ2-2; CDR3 DNA: TGTGCCAGCAGTTTTTCGACTAGCGGGAGGCCCAAGAACACCGGGGAGCTGTTTTTT; CDR3 protein: CASSFSTSGRPKNTGELFF
clone size: NA; D gene: TRBD1; V gene: TRBV20-1; J gene: TRBJ1-5; CDR3 DNA: TGCAGTGCCACGTCACAGGGGGATGCTCAGCCCCAGCATTTT; CDR3 protein: CSATSQGDAQPQHF
clone size: NA; D gene: NA; V gene: TRBV28; J gene: TRBJ2-5; CDR3 DNA: TGTGCCAGCAGTACCAGCAGGGCAGAGGAGACCCAGTACTTC; CDR3 protein: CASSTSRAEETQYF
clone size: few; D gene: TRBD2; V gene: TRBV10-1; J gene: TRBJ2-7; CDR3 DNA: TGCGCCAGCCCGCCGGGACTAGCGGGAGCCCACGAGCAGTACTTC; CDR3 protein: CASPPGLAGAHEQYF
clone size: few; D gene: NA; V gene: TRBV29-1; J gene: TRBJ1-2; CDR3 DNA: TGCAGCGTTGAAGGGACAAGCTATGGCTACACCTTC; CDR3 protein: CSVEGTSYGYTF
clone size: few; D gene: TRBD2; V gene: TRBV14; J gene: TRBJ2-7; CDR3 DNA: TGTGCCAGCAGCCAAGAGGGCGGGACTAGGAGTGAGCAGTACTTC; CDR3 protein: CASSQEGGTRSEQYF
clone size: few; D gene: NA; V gene: TRBV6-1; J gene: TRBJ1-4; CDR3 DNA: TGTGCCAGCAGTGAGGGGGTGGCTAATGAAAAACTGTTTTTT; CDR3 protein: CASSEGVANEKLFF
clone size: many; D gene: NA; V gene: TRBV9; J gene: TRBJ2-1; CDR3 DNA: TGTGCCAGCAGCGGAGAGTTGACCAATGAGCAGTTCTTC; CDR3 protein: CASSGELTNEQFF
clone size: NA; D gene: NA; V gene: TRBV6-5; J gene: TRBJ1-1; CDR3 DNA: TGTGCCAGCAGTTACTCGAGGTTGGGCACTGAAGCTTTCTTT; CDR3 protein: CASSYSRLGTEAFF
clone size: NA; D gene: TRBD2; V gene: TRBV6-5; J gene: TRBJ2-1; CDR3 DNA: TGTGCCAGCAGTTACTCTACTAGCGGGAGATTGGATGAGCAGTTCTTC; CDR3 protein: CASSYSTSGRLDEQFF
clone size: few; D gene: NA; V gene: TRBV20-1; J gene: TRBJ2-1; CDR3 DNA: TGCAGTGCTAGAGTGAGTTCGAATGAGCAGTTCTTC; CDR3 protein: CSARVSSNEQFF
clone size: many; D gene: NA; V gene: TRBV5-1; J gene: TRBJ2-3; CDR3 DNA: TGCGCCAGCAGCTTGTTGGGGGAGGCCACAGATACGCAGTATTTT; CDR3 protein: CASSLLGEATDTQYF
clone size: few; D gene: NA; V gene: TRBV5-1; J gene: TRBJ2-1; CDR3 DNA: TGCGCCAGCAGCTTGGCGGGGTCATCCGGCAATGAGCAGTTCTTC; CDR3 protein: CASSLAGSSGNEQFF
clone size: few; D gene: NA; V gene: TRBV11-2; J gene: TRBJ2-3; CDR3 DNA: TGTGCCAGCAGCTTCATGGATAGCGGAGATACGCAGTATTTT; CDR3 protein: CASSFMDSGDTQYF
clone size: many; D gene: TRBD1; V gene: TRBV15; J gene: TRBJ2-6; CDR3 DNA: TGTGCCACCAGTGGACCGGGACAGGGTTTATCTGGGGCCAACGTCCTGACTTTC; CDR3 protein: CATSGPGQGLSGANVLTF
clone size: few; D gene: TRBD2; V gene: TRBV28; J gene: TRBJ2-5; CDR3 DNA: TGTGCCAGCAGTTCCGGGACTAGCGGAGCCCAAGAGACCCAGTACTTC; CDR3 protein: CASSSGTSGAQETQYF
clone size: many; D gene: TRBD2; V gene: TRBV25-1; J gene: TRBJ2-1; CDR3 DNA: TGTGCCAGCAGTGAATATAGGGGACTAGCGGGAGAGGACAATGAGCAGTTCTTC; CDR3 protein: CASSEYRGLAGEDNEQFF
clone size: few; D gene: NA; V gene: TRBV27; J gene: TRBJ1-4; CDR3 DNA: TGTGCCAGCAGTTCGGCAGGAGAGAATGAAAAACTGTTTTTT; CDR3 protein: CASSSAGENEKLFF